A selection of T cell receptor beta chains follows, all from one sample in a study of shared clonotypes between healthy human individuals. Sequencing was performed with immunoSEQ multiplex PCR; in TCRdb, only in-frame clones are kept and a portion is missing. The sample lists some 1.5 million clones, 98% occurring once. Sequencing used naive CD4+ T cells sorted from blood. These receptors all stem from a man aged 25 to 40 in good health. Each CDR3 is given with its conserved first and last residue. Fields, in order: J gene, D gene, clone size, V gene, CDR3 length, CDR3 protein, CDR3 DNA. D genes are given only for firm matches. The size field is filled for only some rows; it gives once, few, many or a size class.

TRBJ1-5 NA NA TRBV7-2 16 CASALRGLGSNQPQHF TGTGCCAGCGCCCTACGGGGATTGGGAAGCAATCAGCCCCAGCATTTT
TRBJ1-2 TRBD1 NA TRBV27 16 CASSLSLDRGGYGYTF TGTGCCAGCAGTTTATCCCTGGACAGGGGGGGATATGGCTACACCTTC
TRBJ2-5 NA NA TRBV2 13 CASRTGFGETQYF TGTGCCAGCAGAACAGGATTCGGCGAGACCCAGTACTTC
TRBJ1-5 NA NA TRBV10-2 14 CASSEIQGNQPQHF TGCGCCAGCAGTGAAATACAGGGTAATCAGCCCCAGCATTTT
TRBJ1-1 NA NA TRBV20-1 11 CSAPSWGSAFF TGCAGTGCACCCTCTTGGGGGTCGGCTTTCTTT
TRBJ2-2 TRBD2 NA TRBV4-3 17 CASSPGTSGRVTGELFF TGCGCCAGCAGCCCTGGGACTAGCGGGAGGGTCACCGGGGAGCTGTTTTTT
TRBJ2-1 NA NA TRBV5-6 15 CASSRPTRTYNEQFF TGTGCCAGCAGCCGACCCACTAGGACGTACAATGAGCAGTTCTTC
TRBJ2-7 TRBD2 NA TRBV7-6 18 CASSLVQPLSGRVNEQYF TGTGCCAGCAGCTTAGTCCAACCCCTAAGCGGGAGGGTCAACGAGCAGTACTTC
TRBJ2-2 NA NA TRBV5-1 15 CASSPLGGANGELFF TGCGCCAGCAGCCCCCTTGGGGGGGCCAACGGGGAGCTGTTTTTT
TRBJ2-2 TRBD1 NA TRBV7-9 15 CASSSGQGYTGELFF TGTGCCAGCAGCTCCGGACAGGGCTACACCGGGGAGCTGTTTTTT
TRBJ2-7 TRBD1 NA TRBV5-4 16 CASSLDSGTGGYEQYF TGTGCCAGCAGCTTGGATTCCGGGACAGGGGGCTACGAGCAGTACTTC
TRBJ1-1 TRBD1 NA TRBV4-1 16 CASSHGTGGPRTEAFF TGCGCCAGCAGCCACGGGACAGGGGGCCCCCGGACTGAAGCTTTCTTT
TRBJ2-1 TRBD2 NA TRBV5-1 13 CASSLAVTPEQFF TGCGCCAGCAGTCTAGCGGTAACCCCCGAGCAGTTCTTC
TRBJ2-3 NA NA TRBV21-1 17 CARLTRDRDTSTDTQYF TGTGCCAGACTCACCCGGGACAGGGACACTAGCACAGATACGCAGTATTTT
TRBJ1-5 NA NA TRBV15 15 CATSRGRNSNQPQHF TGTGCCACCAGCCGCGGACGAAATAGCAATCAGCCCCAGCATTTT
TRBJ2-1 NA NA TRBV7-6 17 CASSLGASASSYNEQFF TGTGCCAGCAGCCTGGGCGCTAGCGCCAGCTCCTACAATGAGCAGTTCTTC
TRBJ2-7 NA NA TRBV19 17 CASSIAPPGAPTYEQYF TGTGCCAGTAGTATAGCCCCTCCGGGTGCGCCAACCTACGAGCAGTACTTC
TRBJ2-7 TRBD2 NA TRBV9 16 CASSVGLAGVDYEQYF TGTGCCAGCAGCGTCGGACTAGCGGGAGTAGACTACGAGCAGTACTTC
TRBJ1-5 NA NA TRBV28 15 CASTAGTGGRQPQHF TGTGCCAGCACTGCGGGGACGGGGGGTCGTCAGCCCCAGCATTTT
TRBJ2-1 TRBD2 once TRBV6-1 15 CASSEREFYYNEQFF TGTGCCAGCAGTGAGCGGGAGTTTTACTACAATGAGCAGTTCTTC
TRBJ1-1 NA NA TRBV9 13 CASSGTGTTEAFF TGTGCCAGCAGTGGAACAGGGACCACTGAAGCTTTCTTT
TRBJ1-2 NA NA TRBV30 14 CAWTLDITPRGYTF TGTGCCTGGACCCTGGACATTACACCGCGGGGCTACACCTTC
TRBJ2-2 NA NA TRBV7-2 14 CASSLDGGPGELFF TGTGCCAGCAGCTTAGATGGAGGGCCCGGGGAGCTGTTTTTT
TRBJ1-3 NA NA TRBV28 14 CASRVQGRTYTIYF TGTGCCAGCAGGGTACAGGGCCGAACCTACACCATATATTTT
TRBJ1-2 NA NA TRBV6-6 14 CASSPRITTGYGSF TGTGCCAGCAGCCCTAGGATAACCACAGGATATGGCTCCTTC
TRBJ2-1 TRBD2 NA TRBV27 17 CASSSLAGDPINNEQFF TGTGCCAGCAGTTCTCTAGCGGGAGACCCTATTAACAATGAGCAGTTCTTC
TRBJ1-3 TRBD1 NA TRBV18 17 CASSPHPDRGNWNTIYF TGTGCCAGCTCCCCTCACCCCGACAGGGGAAATTGGAACACCATATATTTT
TRBJ1-3 NA NA TRBV5-1 20 CASSPLRRDTDYSSGNTIYF TGCGCCAGCAGCCCACTCCGCCGGGACACCGACTACAGCTCTGGAAACACCATATATTTT
TRBJ2-7 TRBD1 NA TRBV7-3 15 CASSTQGARGYEQYF TGTGCCAGCAGCACCCAGGGGGCGCGGGGCTACGAGCAGTACTTC
TRBJ2-7 NA NA TRBV27 15 CASSLRPGATYEQYF TGTGCCAGCAGTTTGCGGCCCGGGGCCACCTACGAGCAGTACTTC
TRBJ2-3 NA once TRBV14 15 CASSQEGPSQNTQYF TGTGCCAGCAGCCAAGAAGGACCCTCACAGAATACGCAGTATTTT
TRBJ2-7 TRBD2 NA TRBV7-2 17 CASSLSSSWRESALGTF TGTGCCAGCAGCTTAAGCTCGAGTTGGCGGGAGTCGGCGTTGGGAACCTTC
TRBJ1-5 TRBD1 NA TRBV2 15 CASSEQGAGNQPQHF TGTGCCAGCAGTGAGCAGGGGGCGGGCAATCAGCCCCAGCATTTT
TRBJ2-7 NA NA TRBV6-1 11 CASRVGDEQYF TGTGCCAGCAGAGTCGGCGACGAGCAGTACTTC
TRBJ2-3 NA NA TRBV20-1 11 CSAAFTDTQYF TGCAGTGCTGCATTCACAGATACGCAGTATTTT
TRBJ1-5 NA NA TRBV28 15 CASSPVQGLGQPQHF TGTGCCAGCAGTCCTGTACAGGGTTTAGGTCAGCCCCAGCATTTT
TRBJ2-5 NA NA TRBV18 13 CASSPFRQETQYF TGTGCCAGCTCACCCTTCAGGCAAGAGACCCAGTACTTC
TRBJ2-7 NA NA TRBV5-6 15 CASSPGGFPSSEQYF TGTGCCAGCAGCCCCGGAGGATTCCCAAGTTCCGAGCAGTACTTC
TRBJ2-1 TRBD2 NA TRBV4-3 17 CASSRDSGSSSYNEQFF TGCGCCAGCAGCCGGGATAGCGGGTCAAGCTCCTACAATGAGCAGTTCTTC
TRBJ2-7 TRBD1 NA TRBV25-1 14 CASSSPGQLMEQYF TGTGCCAGCAGTTCCCCGGGACAGCTCATGGAGCAGTACTTC
TRBJ2-5 NA NA TRBV20-1 10 CSAAQETQYF TGCAGTGCAGCCCAGGAGACCCAGTACTTC
TRBJ1-5 TRBD1 NA TRBV16 14 CASSQSRGFQPQHF TGTGCCAGCAGCCAATCCAGGGGGTTTCAGCCCCAGCATTTT
TRBJ1-4 NA NA TRBV7-6 16 CASSLATGNRNEKLFF TGTGCCAGCAGCTTAGCAACAGGGAACCGTAATGAAAAACTGTTTTTT
TRBJ1-1 NA NA TRBV5-1 16 CASSLWGVSGLAEAFF TGCGCCAGCAGCTTGTGGGGGGTCTCCGGTTTAGCTGAAGCTTTCTTT
TRBJ1-2 TRBD1 NA TRBV5-5 13 CASSRGQTYGYTF TGTGCCAGCAGCAGGGGACAGACCTATGGCTACACCTTC
TRBJ1-4 NA NA TRBV11-3 20 CASSLEVDGYPTATNEKLFF TGTGCCAGCAGCTTAGAAGTTGACGGATACCCGACTGCAACTAATGAAAAACTGTTTTTT
TRBJ1-2 NA NA TRBV6-5 13 CASSYGQGGGYTF TGTGCCAGCAGTTATGGGCAGGGAGGAGGCTACACCTTC
TRBJ2-2 TRBD2 NA TRBV5-1 15 CASSLVLAGAGELFF TGCGCCAGCAGCTTGGTACTAGCGGGAGCCGGGGAGCTGTTTTTT
TRBJ2-5 TRBD2 NA TRBV28 14 CASGLLAGVKTQYF TGTGCCAGCGGACTACTAGCGGGTGTTAAGACCCAGTACTTC
TRBJ2-3 NA NA TRBV15 16 CATSRDLVIATDTQYF TGTGCCACCAGCAGAGATCTGGTAATAGCAACGGATACGCAGTATTTT
TRBJ2-5 NA NA TRBV5-1 16 CASSLALANNQETQYF TGCGCCAGCAGCTTGGCCTTGGCCAACAATCAAGAGACCCAGTACTTC